This TCR beta chain was captured by sequencing in a study of blood T cell repertoires in COVID-19. At the level of the study: The United States, Italy and Spain supplied acute and convalescent COVID-19 samples. In each case, the material was cDNA or gDNA derived from T cells, B-cell-depleted T cells, or PBMCs.

Study processing details: Researchers report that nucleated cell counts were estimated from reference gene primer amplification. TCRdb keeps only in-frame clones here, not all; method: immunoSEQ multiplex PCR. Clone size and V and J calls were adopted from that table, with D and trimming inferred from the DNA. The sample lists roughly 100,000 clones; about four fifths were seen once. Trimming removed 2 bases from V and 1 base from J, with 8 bases in between. Looked up from germline, CDR1 is MNHEY and CDR2 is SVGAGI. The CDR3 sequence is 14 residues long. Sequences were obtained from peripheral blood. The receptor comes from a woman of 80 years or more with acute or convalescent COVID-19. The chain joins TRBV6-5 to TRBJ1-1; no reliable D call. This CDR3 reads CASSYQVGNTEAFF. The CDR3 DNA sequence: TGTGCCAGCAGTTACCAGGTCGGGAACACTGAAGCTTTCTTT.